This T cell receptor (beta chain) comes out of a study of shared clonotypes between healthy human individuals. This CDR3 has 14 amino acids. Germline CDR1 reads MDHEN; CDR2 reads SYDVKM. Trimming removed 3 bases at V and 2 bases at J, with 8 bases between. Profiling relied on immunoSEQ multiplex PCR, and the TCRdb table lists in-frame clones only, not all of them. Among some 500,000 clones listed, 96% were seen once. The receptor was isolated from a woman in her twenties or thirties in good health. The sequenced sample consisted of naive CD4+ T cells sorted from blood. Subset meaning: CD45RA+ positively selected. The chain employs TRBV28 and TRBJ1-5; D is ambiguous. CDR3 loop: CASSFGIGNQPQHF. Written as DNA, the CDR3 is TGTGCCAGCAGTTTCGGGATCGGCAATCAGCCCCAGCATTTT.